This T cell receptor beta chain was sequenced in a study of CD8 T cells in ankylosing spondylitis. Broader study findings: The authors reported significant enrichment of disease-linked clones in matched ankylosing spondylitis synovial fluid. Clones linked with disease were CD8+ and fairly uncommon in the peripheral blood. Several highly homologous variants made up a TCR beta motif, and this motif appeared characteristic of ankylosing spondylitis blood.

The authors made TCR beta libraries by quantitative 5'-RACE with molecular barcodes. Using its own MiXCR run on the 5' RACE reads, TCRdb lists one record per CDR3 protein. The repertoire includes 270,000 or so distinct CDR3 sequences, 15% to 20% of them detected once, and approximately 32% sits in the top ten. The germline CDR1 and CDR2 sequences are SGHRS and YFSETQ. V was clipped by 1 base and J by 1 base, with 16 bases between them. CDR3 length: 17 amino acids. This clonotype came up a few times. Its antigen remains unknown. The gene calls are TRBV5-1 and TRBJ2-3, with D possibly matching TRBD1 (5 bases). The sample was blood, either unsorted or a sorted T cell fraction (not recorded which). The origin of this receptor is a male donor with ankylosing spondylitis or in good health (not recorded which). Here the CDR3 reads CASSLHSQGVGTDTQYF. DNA of the CDR3: TGCGCCAGCAGCTTGCACAGTCAAGGGGTGGGCACAGATACGCAGTATTTT.